This TCR beta chain derives from a study of cytomegalovirus exposure and HLA in healthy donors. Study-wide results and limits: Association of a missense DCLRE1C variant with TCR beta V- and J-gene trimming was reported in a later analysis.

This clone has only a few counts. Its antigen is unidentified. Germline CDR1 reads ENHRY; CDR2 reads SYGVKD. With V trimmed by 6 bases and J by 6 bases, 12 bases remained unmatched. The CDR3 is made up of 16 amino acids. The PCR had 60 Vbeta and 13 Jbeta primers. Measured with immunoSEQ multiplex PCR; TCRdb has only the in-frame clones, and not every one. The sample lists approximately 82,000 clones; 62% were seen once. Material: PBMCs. J is TRBJ1-1 and V is TRBV10-3; 11 bases align to TRBD1. This sequence originates from a woman between 25 and 40 years old in good health and CMV-seropositive. CDR3 region: CAIRAGQGASSSEAFF. CDR3 bases: TGTGCCATCAGAGCCGGACAGGGGGCGTCAAGCTCTGAAGCTTTCTTT.